These 31 T cell receptor beta chains share one sample of origin, sequenced in a study of T cell repertoires in cytomegalovirus infection (dated by TCRdb to about 2019). Sequenced on an Illumina HiSeq 1500. Through fastp at Q25 and MiXCR, TCRdb rebuilt clones from the public reads, retaining in-frame beta chains. Each CDR3 protein gets just one entry, which takes the most common genes and DNA from the rows behind it. The sample profile shows over 95,000 distinct CDR3 sequences; 30% of them were found once. Of the sample, more than 35% falls within the top ten clones. Interpreted using the paper, the treatment or condition label stands for: in vitro stimulation with specific CMV peptide epitopes to enrich CMV-specific T cells. These TCRs' antigens remain unknown. The source material was CD8+ T cells from cultured PBMCs, sampled from culture after CMV antigen stimulation. The receptor source for this set is a human donor in good health (CMV status not recorded). Some clones in this sample may be carry-over from other donors' samples.

The table lists this clonotype with many counts. This chain connects TRBV7-4 to TRBJ2-7; 8 nucleotides agree with TRBD1. Looked up from germline, CDR1 is SGHVT and CDR2 is SQSDAQ. Unmatched junction bases numbered 1, after V lost 3 bases and J lost 3 bases. This CDR3 comprises 13 residues. CDR3 region: CASSFGQGYEQYF. The CDR3 DNA reads TGTGCCAGCAGCTTTGGACAGGGCTACGAGCAGTACTTC.

This clonotype was observed a few times. V and J are TRBV6-2 or TRBV6-3 and TRBJ1-3; weak D call: TRBD1 (5 bases). The germline V gene has CDR1 MNHEY and CDR2 SVGEGT. The V and J ends lost 4 bases and 0 bases respectively, with 10 bases between them. This CDR3 has 15 residues. The CDR3 spells CASSSTESSGNTIYF. The CDR3 DNA reads as TGTGCCAGCAGTTCGACAGAGAGCTCTGGAAACACCATATATTTT.

This clonotype was observed a handful of times. This chain uses TRBV11-2 with TRBJ2-2; D is unresolved. Germline-derived CDR1 and CDR2 are SGHAT and FQNNGV. This CDR3 spans 13 amino acids. Trimming removed 1 base at V and 7 bases at J, with 7 bases between. The CDR3 coding sequence is TGTGCCAGCAGCTTAGTCGGTAGCGGGGAGCTGTTTTTT. As protein: CASSLVGSGELFF.

The chain uses TRBV12-3 or TRBV12-4 and TRBJ1-2, with 9 bases fitting TRBD1. This CDR3 is built from 13 residues. The V segment lost 8 bases and the J segment 6 bases; nucleotides outside the gene matches: 7. CDR3 coding DNA: TGTGCCAGCTTGGACAGGGGAGGGGATGGCTACACCTTC. Its protein product is CASLDRGGDGYTF.

Ten or more counts support this clonotype. The junction does not match germline at one end; this may be a read error. The V and J genes are TRBV5-6 and TRBJ1-2; TRBD1 matches 7 bases. Germline V gives CDR1 SGHDT, CDR2 YYEEEE. CDR3 size: 14 residues. The CDR3 region is CASRLGTANYGYTF. CDR3 DNA: TGTGCCAGCAGATTGGGGACAGCTAACTATGGCTACACCTTC.

The rearrangement joins TRBV10-2 to TRBJ2-7; 9 bases line up with TRBD1. The V segment lost 5 bases and the J segment 3 bases; nucleotides outside the gene matches: 5. This CDR3 comprises 14 residues. Germline CDR1 is WSHSY and CDR2 is SAAADI. CDR3 DNA sequence: TGCGCCAGCAGTCTACGACAGGGGGACTACGAGCAGTACTTC. Translation: CASSLRQGDYEQYF.

The V gene is TRBV7-9, the J gene TRBJ2-7; TRBD1 matches at 8 bases. Trimming at V came to 4 bases and at J to 4 bases, leaving 9 bases not matched to a gene. Germline assignment: CDR1 SEHNR and CDR2 FQNEAQ (reference sequence). The CDR3 consists of 15 residues. In DNA form, the CDR3 reads TGTGCCAGCAGCTCAACGGACAGGGCAGGGTACGAGCAGTACTTC. This codes for CASSSTDRAGYEQYF.

The chain links TRBV29-1 to TRBJ1-1, with TRBD1 as a possible D gene (5 bases). This CDR3 has 12 residues. Germline CDR1 SQVTM, CDR2 ANQGSEA. The ends were cut back, 3 bases at V and 3 bases at J, with 8 bases in the middle. The CDR3 DNA follows: TGCAGCGTTGAGACAGCCTACACTGAAGCTTTCTTT. Translating it yields CSVETAYTEAFF.

The chain links TRBV5-5 to TRBJ2-7; D is unresolved. The CDR3 has 11 amino acids. Germline V gene lookup returns CDR1 SGHKS and CDR2 YYEKEE (reference sequence). V lost 4 bases, J lost 3 bases, and 5 bases lay in between. The CDR3 DNA follows: TGTGCCAGCAGCCTACACTACGAGCAGTACTTC. Translating it yields CASSLHYEQYF.

Many counts were recorded for this clonotype. The J gene is TRBJ2-3, the V gene TRBV7-2; 8 nucleotides match TRBD1. This CDR3 is 16 amino acids long. The germline CDR1 and CDR2 sequences are SGHTA and FQGNSA. Trimming took 7 bases from V and 6 from J; bases not matched to a gene: 15. The CDR3 here is CASKRAAGGSWDTQYF. The CDR3 DNA reads TGTGCCAGCAAACGGGCGGCAGGGGGCTCATGGGATACGCAGTATTTT.

In this sample, this clonotype turned up a few times. The chain couples TRBV5-5 to TRBJ2-3; 10 nucleotides line up with TRBD2. The CDR3 sequence is 15 residues long. J lost 7 bases, V lost 4 bases, and 9 bases had no gene match. The V gene's germline CDR1 is SGHKS and CDR2 YYEKEE (reference sequence). CDR3 region: CASSPLEAGGHTQYF. The CDR3 DNA follows: TGTGCCAGCAGCCCCTTGGAAGCGGGGGGGCATACGCAGTATTTT.

A few counts support this clonotype. The chain links TRBV11-1 to TRBJ2-1; D is undetermined. The germline CDR1 and CDR2 sequences are SGHAT and FQDESV (reference sequence). V was clipped by 5 bases and J by 7 bases, with 15 bases between them. This CDR3 is built from 14 residues. In nucleotides, the CDR3 is TGTGCCAGCAGCCCCGCCCCCGGGTGGAATGAGCAGTTCTTC. The encoded protein is CASSPAPGWNEQFF.

At least ten counts were recorded for this clonotype. The V and J genes are TRBV7-8 and TRBJ1-6; D ambiguous. V was trimmed by 1 base and J by 10 bases, leaving 8 bases between them. This CDR3 contains 13 residues. Looked up from germline, CDR1 is SGHVS and CDR2 is FQNEAQ. DNA for the CDR3: TGTGCCAGCAGCTTAGGGGAAGTGTCACCCCTCCACTTT. Protein sequence: CASSLGEVSPLHF.

V is TRBV20-1 and J is TRBJ2-7, with D tentatively TRBD1 or TRBD2 (5 bases each). Germline V CDR1 and CDR2: DFQATT, SNEGSKA (reference sequence). CDR3 size: 15 residues. Trimming removed 0 bases from V and 3 bases from J, with 15 bases in between. The CDR3 DNA reads as TGCAGTGCTAGAGATAGGGAGACAGCTAACTACGAGCAGTACTTC. Translation: CSARDRETANYEQYF.

This clonotype has a handful of counts. Here the CDR3 reads CASSLLWRGSTNEKLFF. CDR3 sequence (DNA): TGTGCCAGCAGTTTATTGTGGAGGGGGTCGACTAATGAAAAACTGTTTTTT. The rearrangement uses TRBV12-3 or TRBV12-4 and TRBJ1-4; D perhaps matches TRBD1 (6 bases). The CDR3 has 17 residues. With 2 bases removed from V and 2 bases from J, the gap between germline ends came to 15 bases.

This sequence joins TRBV20-1 and TRBJ2-7, with D possibly called TRBD1 or TRBD2 (5 bases each). Trimming removed 3 bases at V and 3 bases at J, with 15 bases between. This CDR3 region has 14 residues. Germline V gives CDR1 DFQATT, CDR2 SNEGSKA (reference sequence). The CDR3 is CSASSGASVYEQYF. The CDR3 bases are TGCAGTGCTAGTTCCGGGGCTTCCGTCTACGAGCAGTACTTC.

This clonotype was seen at least ten times. This chain links TRBV7-2 with TRBJ2-7; 7 bases are a match to TRBD2. With V trimmed by 3 bases and J by 7 bases, 3 bases remained unmatched. Germline-derived CDR1 and CDR2 are SGHTA and FQGNSA. CDR3 length equals 12 residues. Written as DNA, the CDR3 is TGTGCCAGCAGCTTGGGGGGGAGTGAGCAGTACTTC. It yields the protein CASSLGGSEQYF. Variable domain in full (rest from reference TRBV7-2 and TRBJ2-7): GAGVSQSPSNKVTEKGKDVELRCDPISGHTALYWYRQSLGQGLEFLIYFQGNSAPDKSGLPSDRFSAERTGGSVSTLTIQRTQQEDSAVYLCASSLGGSEQYFGPGTRLTVT.

The table lists this clonotype with a few counts. The chain has TRBV20-1 and TRBJ2-7; no clear D. Germline V CDR1 and CDR2: DFQATT, SNEGSKA (reference sequence). The CDR3 runs 11 residues. Trimming removed 3 bases from V and 4 bases from J, with 7 bases in between. In DNA form, the CDR3 reads TGCAGTGCTAGTACTGGGTACGAGCAGTACTTC. Encoded protein: CSASTGYEQYF.

This clonotype was picked up many times. CDR3 bases: TGTGCCAGCTCAAATGACAGGGGTCTAGGGGAGCAGTACTTC. As protein: CASSNDRGLGEQYF. J is TRBJ2-7 and V is TRBV18, with 8 bases identical to TRBD1. Per the germline V gene, CDR1 is KGHSH and CDR2 is LQKENI. V trimming: 5 bases; J trimming: 7 bases; junction bases outside the gene matches: 10. The CDR3 runs 14 residues. Together with reference TRBV18 and TRBJ2-7, the CDR3 gives the full variable domain: NAGVMQNPRHLVRRRGQEARLRCSPMKGHSHVYWYRQLPEEGLKFMVYLQKENIIDESGMPKERFSAEFPKEGPSILRIQQVVRGDSAAYFCASSNDRGLGEQYFGPGTRLTVT.

The chain has TRBV5-1 and TRBJ2-7; D is undetermined. CDR3 size: 15 residues. Germline values: CDR1 SGHRS, CDR2 YFSETQ. V lost 2 bases and J 0 bases, leaving 12 bases between the germline ends. The CDR3 here is CASSLVGRSSYEQYF. In DNA form, the CDR3 reads TGCGCCAGCAGCTTAGTCGGGCGTAGCTCCTACGAGCAGTACTTC.

This clonotype turned up a few times. This sequence joins TRBV19 and TRBJ2-5; possibly TRBD1 or TRBD2 for D (5 bases each). Germline V gene sequence: CDR1 LNHDA, CDR2 SQIVND (reference sequence). Deletions cut 1 base from V and 2 bases from J, with 11 bases between. CDR3 length: 15 residues. CDR3 sequence (DNA): TGTGCCAGTAGTATAGTGGGGGATCCTCAAGAGACCCAGTACTTC. Translating gives CASSIVGDPQETQYF.

The V gene is TRBV12-3 or TRBV12-4, the J gene TRBJ2-7; 12 bases match TRBD1. V shed 5 bases, J shed 5 bases, and the junction held 7 bases outside the gene matches. The CDR3 length is 15 residues. In DNA, the CDR3 is TGTGCCAGCAGTCTTACCGGGACAGGGGGCAACGAGCAGTACTTC. This gives the protein CASSLTGTGGNEQYF.

This clonotype was detected a few times. The CDR3 loop is CASSPLSRSRDGYTF. The CDR3 bases are TGTGCCAGCAGCCCCCTGAGCAGGTCACGGGATGGCTACACCTTC. The chain carries TRBV9 and TRBJ1-2, with no clear D. The CDR3 loop spans 15 amino acids. CDR1 and CDR2 (germline): SGDLS, YYNGEE. V was shortened by 4 bases and J by 6 bases, with 19 bases between the two germline ends.

V is TRBV7-9 and J is TRBJ2-4; 7 bases fit TRBD2. Germline V CDR1 and CDR2: SEHNR, FQNEAQ (reference sequence). CDR3 length equals 13 residues. V lost 5 bases, J lost 6 bases, and 4 bases stayed unmatched. The CDR3 DNA reads as TGTGCCAGCAGCCGGGGGGAGGGAAACATTCAGTACTTC. Its protein is CASSRGEGNIQYF.

The V call is TRBV4-3, the J call TRBJ2-1; D is undetermined. The CDR3 loop spans 14 amino acids. V lost 2 bases to trimming and J lost 3 bases, with 8 bases between them. Germline V gene data show CDR1 as LGHNA and CDR2 as YSLEER. This CDR3 reads CASSQMTNYNEQFF. CDR3 in DNA: TGCGCCAGCAGCCAAATGACAAACTACAATGAGCAGTTCTTC.

The chain is built from TRBV11-2 and TRBJ2-7; 7 nucleotides line up with TRBD2. CDR1 SGHAT and CDR2 FQNNGV come from the germline V gene. J lost 5 bases, V lost 4 bases, and 11 bases had no gene match. The CDR3 totals 15 residues. This CDR3 reads CASSSWGGSVDEQYF. CDR3 sequence (DNA): TGTGCCAGCAGCTCATGGGGAGGGTCGGTGGACGAGCAGTACTTC.

As concerns this clonotype: One end of the junction fails to match germline, which may point to a read error. The V call is TRBV4-1, the J call TRBJ2-1; D is perhaps TRBD1 (7 bases). This CDR3 spans 15 amino acids. Per germline, CDR1 MGHRA and CDR2 YSYEKL. CDR3: CASSPRRGPYNEQFF. The CDR3 DNA follows: TGTGCCAGCAGCCCCCGGAGGGGGCCGTACAATGAGCAGTTCTTC.

The rearrangement joins TRBV12-3 or TRBV12-4 to TRBJ2-5; D not resolved. CDR3 length equals 13 residues. Trimming stripped 5 bases from V and 3 bases from J, with 10 bases between. The DNA for the CDR3 is TGTGCCAGCAGTCTTACTGGTAAAGAGACCCAGTACTTC. Amino acids: CASSLTGKETQYF.

CDR3 sequence (DNA): TGTGCCAGCAGCGGGGGGACAGATGAAGCTTTCTTT. It encodes CASSGGTDEAFF. V is TRBV9 and J is TRBJ1-1; 7 positions match TRBD1. Germline-derived CDR1 and CDR2 are SGDLS and YYNGEE. Trimming took 3 bases from V and 7 from J; bases not matched to a gene: 3. The CDR3 sequence is 12 residues long.

This clonotype has a handful of counts. This sequence joins TRBV4-1 and TRBJ1-6; 8 bases are shared with TRBD1. Germline V CDR1 and CDR2: MGHRA, YSYEKL. This CDR3 contains 15 residues. Germline trimming cut 0 bases from V and 7 bases from J; bases unmatched to any gene: 2. The CDR3 nucleotides read TGCGCCAGCAGCCAAGACGGACAGGGAAATTCACCCCTCCACTTT. This encodes CASSQDGQGNSPLHF.

This clonotype was seen a handful of times. This sequence joins TRBV5-6 and TRBJ2-5; possibly TRBD2 for D (5 bases). This CDR3 region has 15 residues. V gave up 0 bases and J gave up 2 bases, with 11 bases separating them. CDR1 and CDR2 (germline): SGHDT, YYEEEE. CDR3 protein: CASSLELGIQETQYF. Here the CDR3 DNA reads TGTGCCAGCAGCTTGGAACTCGGGATTCAAGAGACCCAGTACTTC.